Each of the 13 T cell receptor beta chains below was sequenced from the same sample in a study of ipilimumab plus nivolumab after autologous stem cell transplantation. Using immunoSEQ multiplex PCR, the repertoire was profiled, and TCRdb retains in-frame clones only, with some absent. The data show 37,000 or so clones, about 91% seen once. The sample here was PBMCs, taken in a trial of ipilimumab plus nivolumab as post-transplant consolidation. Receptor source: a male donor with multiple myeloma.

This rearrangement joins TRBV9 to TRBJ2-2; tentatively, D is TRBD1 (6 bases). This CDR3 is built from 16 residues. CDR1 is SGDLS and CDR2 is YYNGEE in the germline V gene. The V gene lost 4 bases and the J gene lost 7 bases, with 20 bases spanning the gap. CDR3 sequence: CASSSRPTGQFGELFF. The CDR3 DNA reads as TGTGCCAGCAGCTCCAGACCTACAGGGCAGTTCGGGGAGCTGTTTTTT.

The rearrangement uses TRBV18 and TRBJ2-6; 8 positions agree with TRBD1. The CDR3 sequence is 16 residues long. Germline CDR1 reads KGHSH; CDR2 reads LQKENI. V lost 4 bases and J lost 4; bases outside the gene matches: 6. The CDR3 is CASSRWTGSGANVLTF. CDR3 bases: TGTGCCAGCTCACGCTGGACAGGGTCCGGGGCCAACGTCCTGACTTTC.

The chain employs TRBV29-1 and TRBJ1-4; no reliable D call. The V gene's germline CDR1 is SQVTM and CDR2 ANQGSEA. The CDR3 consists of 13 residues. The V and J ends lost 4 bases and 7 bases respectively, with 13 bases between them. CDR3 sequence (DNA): TGCAGCGTTGCGGAGGTTGATGGTGAAAAACTGTTTTTT. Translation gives CSVAEVDGEKLFF.

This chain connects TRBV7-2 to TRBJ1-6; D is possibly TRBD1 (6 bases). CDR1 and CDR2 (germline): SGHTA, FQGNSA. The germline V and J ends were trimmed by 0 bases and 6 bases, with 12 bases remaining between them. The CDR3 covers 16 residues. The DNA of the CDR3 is TGTGCCAGCAGCTTAGCCTCCGGGGGCAGTAATTCACCCCTCCACTTT. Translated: CASSLASGGSNSPLHF.

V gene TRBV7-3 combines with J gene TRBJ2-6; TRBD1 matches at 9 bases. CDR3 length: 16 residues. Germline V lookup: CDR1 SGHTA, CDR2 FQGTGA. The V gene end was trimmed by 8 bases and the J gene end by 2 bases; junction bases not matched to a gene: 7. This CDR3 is CASGRDRVAGANVLTF. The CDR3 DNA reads TGTGCCAGCGGCCGGGACAGGGTTGCTGGGGCCAACGTCCTGACTTTC.

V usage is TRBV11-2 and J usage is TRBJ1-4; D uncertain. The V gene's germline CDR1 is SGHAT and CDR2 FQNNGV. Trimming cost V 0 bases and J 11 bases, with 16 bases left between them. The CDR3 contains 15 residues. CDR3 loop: CASSLDGANHGKLFF. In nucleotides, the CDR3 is TGTGCCAGCAGCTTAGACGGTGCGAATCACGGGAAACTGTTTTTT. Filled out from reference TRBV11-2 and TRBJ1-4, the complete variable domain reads EAGVAQSPRYKIIEKRQSVAFWCNPISGHATLYWYQQILGQGPKLLIQFQNNGVVDDSQLPKDRFSAERLKGVDSTLKIQPAKLEDSAVYLCASSLDGANHGKLFFGSGTQLSVL.

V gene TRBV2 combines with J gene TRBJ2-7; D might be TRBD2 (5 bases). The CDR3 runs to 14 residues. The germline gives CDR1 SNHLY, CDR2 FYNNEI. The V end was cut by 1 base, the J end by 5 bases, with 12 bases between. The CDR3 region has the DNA TGTGCCAGCAGTGAAGTTGAGAGGGTGGACGAGCAGTACTTC. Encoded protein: CASSEVERVDEQYF.

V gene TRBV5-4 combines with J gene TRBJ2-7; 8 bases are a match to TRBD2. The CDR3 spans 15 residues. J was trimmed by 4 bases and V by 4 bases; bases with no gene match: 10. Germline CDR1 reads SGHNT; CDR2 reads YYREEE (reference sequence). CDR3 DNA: TGTGCCAGCAGCCACGGAAGCGGGAGAGGTTACGAGCAGTACTTC. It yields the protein CASSHGSGRGYEQYF.

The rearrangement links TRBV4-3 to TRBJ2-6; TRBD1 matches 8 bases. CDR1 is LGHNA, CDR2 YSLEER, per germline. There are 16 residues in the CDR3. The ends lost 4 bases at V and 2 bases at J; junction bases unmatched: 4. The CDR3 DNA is TGCGCCAGCAGCCGTTTACAGGGGGCTGGGGCCAACGTCCTGACTTTC. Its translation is CASSRLQGAGANVLTF.

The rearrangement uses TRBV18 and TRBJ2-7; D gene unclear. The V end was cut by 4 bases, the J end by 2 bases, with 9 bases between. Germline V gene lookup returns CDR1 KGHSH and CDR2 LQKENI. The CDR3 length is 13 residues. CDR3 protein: CASSLAETYEQYF. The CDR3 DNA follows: TGTGCCAGCTCACTCGCAGAAACCTACGAGCAGTACTTC.

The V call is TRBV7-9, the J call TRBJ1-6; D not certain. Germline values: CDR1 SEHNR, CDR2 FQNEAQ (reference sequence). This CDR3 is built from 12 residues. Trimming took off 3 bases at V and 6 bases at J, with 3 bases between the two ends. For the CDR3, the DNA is TGTGCCAGCAGCTTTTTTAATTCACCCCTCCACTTT. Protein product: CASSFFNSPLHF.

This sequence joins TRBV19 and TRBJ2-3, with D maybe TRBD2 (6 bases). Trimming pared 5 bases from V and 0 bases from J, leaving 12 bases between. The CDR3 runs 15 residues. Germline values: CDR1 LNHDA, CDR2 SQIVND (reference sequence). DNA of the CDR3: TGTGCCAGTAGTGTGGGACTGGCTAGCACAGATACGCAGTATTTT. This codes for CASSVGLASTDTQYF.

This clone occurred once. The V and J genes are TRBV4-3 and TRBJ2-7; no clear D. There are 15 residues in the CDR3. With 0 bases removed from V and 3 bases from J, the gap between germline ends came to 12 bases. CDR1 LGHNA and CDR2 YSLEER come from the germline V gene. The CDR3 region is CASSQDTNYVYEQYF. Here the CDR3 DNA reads TGCGCCAGCAGCCAAGATACGAACTACGTCTACGAGCAGTACTTC.